This T cell receptor (beta chain) was found in a study of identical twins. Study results and caveats: Reduced insertions were recorded for abundant cord blood beta clonotypes, with no such pattern in memory repertoires. Modelling approaches yielded underestimates of out-of-frame TCR alpha sharing between monozygotic twins.

This clonotype was picked up many times. Its antigen is not known. Germline V gene lookup returns CDR1 SGDLS and CDR2 YYNGEE. This CDR3 spans 19 amino acids. Trimming removed 0 bases from V and 1 base from J, with 19 bases in between. TCRdb processed the 5' RACE reads anew with MiXCR; each CDR3 protein has one entry. The data contain roughly 690,000 distinct CDR3 sequences, less than 7% of them singletons. The receptor was derived from a man in his late teens or twenties in good health. The J gene is TRBJ2-2, the V gene TRBV9; a weak D match, TRBD1 (6 bases). The source material was naive T cells sorted from blood. CDR3 in DNA: TGTGCCAGCAGCGTAGACCACAGTCCCGGGACAAAGAACACCGGGGAGCTGTTTTTT. This codes for CASSVDHSPGTKNTGELFF. The complete variable domain, with remaining parts taken from reference TRBV9 and TRBJ2-2, reads DSGVTQTPKHLITATGQRVTLRCSPRSGDLSVYWYQQSLDQGLQFLIQYYNGEERAKGNILERFSAQQFPDLHSELNLSSLELGDSALYFCASSVDHSPGTKNTGELFFGEGSRLTVL.